This T cell receptor (beta chain) was sequenced for a study of blood T cell repertoires in COVID-19. V lost 4 bases to trimming and J lost 5 bases; unmatched junction nucleotides: 4. Germline values: CDR1 SGHRS, CDR2 YFSETQ. The CDR3 contains 14 residues. Clones were read by immunoSEQ multiplex PCR, and TCRdb kept only the in-frame ones, dropping some. The profile shows approximately 350,000 clones, around 83% of them singletons. Sequences were obtained from PBMCs or T cells enriched from blood (not recorded which). The sequence derives from a woman in her forties or fifties who had recovered from COVID-19. The V call is TRBV5-1, the J call TRBJ1-4, with 8 positions matching TRBD1. This chain's CDR3 is CASSPDRGNEKLFF. The CDR3 region has the DNA TGCGCCAGCAGCCCCGACAGGGGCAATGAAAAACTGTTTTTT.